This TCR beta chain comes out of a study of blood T cells in healthy people across ages. In the study overall: Through template switching, about one barcoded beta molecule was captured per two T cells, as measured in model experiments.

Primers used in a second PCR of roughly 6 to 11 cycles were a sample-barcoded 5' primer and a J-beta primer mix. TCRdb re-derived calls from the 5' RACE reads in MiXCR, one entry per CDR3 protein. The data show about 1.7 million distinct CDR3 sequences, roughly 28% seen once. Findings of the study overall: Because donor CMV status was unknown, expanded clonotype changes were possibly confounded. TCR beta diversity tracked closely with naive T cell percentage. Diversity was higher, and naive CD4+ cells more numerous, in long-lived donors than in aged donors.

This clonotype has a handful of counts. What it recognizes is unknown. This clone may be a read error of a much larger clone one base away. The length of the CDR3 is 13 residues. V was shortened by 4 bases and J by 7 bases, with 17 bases between the two germline ends. Germline CDR1 SQVTM, CDR2 ANQGSEA. The receptor comes from a woman younger than 45 in good health. This chain joins TRBV29-1 and TRBJ2-7; D is possibly TRBD1 (5 bases). The sequencing input was blood. The CDR3, as DNA: TGCAGCGTTGGAGAGGCAGGGCTTCAGGAGCAGTACTTC. It specifies CSVGEAGLQEQYF.